This entry features one T cell receptor (beta chain) sequence. The sample belongs to a study of Tregs in tolerant kidney transplant recipients. The assay was immunoSEQ multiplex PCR, and TCRdb's table has in-frame clones only and misses some. This sample yields around 85,000 clones, of which about 91% are seen a single time; about 0.36% belongs to the top ten. This CDR3 is 14 amino acids long. Germline V gene lookup returns CDR1 MNHEY and CDR2 SMNVEV (reference sequence). Trimming took off 3 bases at V and 7 bases at J, with 15 bases between the two ends. The V gene is TRBV27, the J gene TRBJ1-2; D is ambiguous. The sample in question was Tregs from blood, obtained before the transplant. The origin of this receptor is a human donor who received a combined kidney and bone marrow transplant. Written as DNA, the CDR3 is TGTGCCAGCAGTTTGGGCCTGGGAGCGGTTGGCTACACCTTC. Its protein product is CASSLGLGAVGYTF.